The source of this T cell receptor beta chain is a study of blood T cell repertoires in COVID-19. Study in general: The United States, Italy and Spain provided the acute and convalescent COVID-19 samples. PBMCs, B-cell-depleted T cells, or T cells were the source of the cDNA or gDNA that made up the material.

Patients in Seattle were enrolled during active infection, then followed longitudinally. Generated by immunoSEQ multiplex PCR, the TCRdb table keeps only in-frame clones and is missing some. Of 75,000 to 85,000 clones in the sample, around 83% were seen once. The germline CDR1 and CDR2 sequences are SGDLS and YYNGEE. Losses at the gene ends were 2 bases for V and 0 bases for J; bases not matched to a gene: 7. The CDR3 runs 16 residues. The sample consisted of peripheral blood. This sequence joins TRBV9 and TRBJ2-5, with TRBD2 matching over 7 bases. The receptor comes from a man between 60 and 75 years old with COVID-19, enrolled during active disease. The CDR3 region has the DNA TGTGCCAGCAGCGTTGGGTCTAGCGGAAACCAAGAGACCCAGTACTTC. Its protein is CASSVGSSGNQETQYF.